The clone carrying this T cell receptor (beta chain) appeared a single time. This specimen belongs to a study of blood T cell repertoires in COVID-19. The wider study: Samples representing acute and convalescent COVID-19 were sourced from the United States, Italy and Spain.

As originally analysed: For nucleated cells, counts were estimated from reference gene primer amplification. Repertoires were generated with immunoSEQ multiplex PCR, while TCRdb's copy carries only in-frame clones and drops some. That table furnishes V, J and clone size, whereas the DNA furnished D and trimming. The data show 98,000 or so clones, over 75% seen once. V was pared by 5 bases and J by 4 bases, with 11 bases between. The CDR3 runs to 13 residues. Germline V gene lookup returns CDR1 MNHEY and CDR2 SVGEGT. The chain carries TRBV6-2 or TRBV6-3 and TRBJ1-2, with a tentative D call TRBD1 (5 bases). The material sequenced was peripheral blood. This clonotype was sampled from a human donor in a cohort sampled during active COVID-19. CDR3 residues: CASSGDSIYGYTF. CDR3 coding DNA: TGTGCCAGCAGTGGAGACAGTATCTATGGCTACACCTTC.